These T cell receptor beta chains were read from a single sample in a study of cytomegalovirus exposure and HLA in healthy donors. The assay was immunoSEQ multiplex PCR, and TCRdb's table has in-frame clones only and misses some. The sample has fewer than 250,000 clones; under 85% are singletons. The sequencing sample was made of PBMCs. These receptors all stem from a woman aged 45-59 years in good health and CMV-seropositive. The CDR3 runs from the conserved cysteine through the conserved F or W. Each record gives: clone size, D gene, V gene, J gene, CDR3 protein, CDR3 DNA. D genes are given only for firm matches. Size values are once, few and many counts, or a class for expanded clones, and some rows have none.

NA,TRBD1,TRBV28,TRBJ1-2,CASSPDRSRGYTF,TGTGCCAGCAGTCCGGACAGGAGTCGTGGCTACACCTTC
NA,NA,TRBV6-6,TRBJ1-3,CASSYETGGRNAIYF,TGTGCCAGCAGTTACGAGACAGGAGGACGAAACGCCATATATTTT
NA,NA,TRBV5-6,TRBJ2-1,CASSPPGGPWRANEQFF,TGTGCCAGCAGCCCCCCGGGGGGCCCCTGGAGGGCGAATGAGCAGTTCTTC
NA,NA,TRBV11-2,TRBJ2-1,CASSFGLRYNEQFF,TGTGCCAGCAGCTTCGGACTTCGCTACAATGAGCAGTTCTTC
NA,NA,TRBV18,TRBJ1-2,CASSPPLGAHGYTF,TGTGCCAGCTCACCACCTTTAGGGGCGCATGGCTACACCTTC
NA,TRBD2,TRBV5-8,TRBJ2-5,CASSLGLAGGQETQYF,TGTGCCAGCAGCTTGGGACTAGCGGGGGGGCAAGAGACCCAGTACTTC
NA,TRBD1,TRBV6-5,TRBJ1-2,CASLWDSAPYGYTF,TGTGCCAGTTTGTGGGACAGCGCTCCCTATGGCTACACCTTC
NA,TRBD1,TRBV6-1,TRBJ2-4,CASSAGTGINIQYF,TGTGCCAGCAGTGCGGGGACAGGGATAAACATTCAGTACTTC
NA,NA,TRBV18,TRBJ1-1,CASSPIPGQNTEAFF,TGTGCCAGCTCACCGATACCGGGACAGAACACTGAAGCTTTCTTT
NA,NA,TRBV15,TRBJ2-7,CATSRGSRVDEQYF,TGTGCCACCAGCAGAGGGTCCCGGGTCGACGAGCAGTACTTC
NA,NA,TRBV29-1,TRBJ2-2,CSVEGHLTGELFF,TGCAGCGTTGAGGGACACCTAACCGGGGAGCTGTTTTTT
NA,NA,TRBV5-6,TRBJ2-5,CASSWRAVGETQYF,TGTGCCAGCAGCTGGCGCGCGGTAGGAGAGACCCAGTACTTC
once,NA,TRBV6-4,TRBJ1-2,CASSDGTAPGYTF,TGTGCCAGCAGTGATGGGACTGCGCCCGGCTACACCTTC
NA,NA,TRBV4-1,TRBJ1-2,CASSRAGGIVGYGYTF,TGCGCCAGCAGCCGGGCTGGGGGGATCGTTGGCTATGGCTACACCTTC
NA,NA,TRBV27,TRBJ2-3,CASSPTSGLWYF,TGTGCCAGCAGTCCGACTTCCGGGTTATGGTATTTT
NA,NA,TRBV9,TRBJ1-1,CASSVVWGYEEAFF,TGTGCCAGCAGCGTAGTATGGGGCTACGAGGAAGCTTTCTTT
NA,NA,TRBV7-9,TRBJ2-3,CASLQGPDTQYF,TGTGCCAGCCTACAGGGCCCAGATACGCAGTATTTT
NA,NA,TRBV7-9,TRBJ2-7,CASSRDGAAYEQYF,TGTGCCAGCAGCCGAGACGGAGCCGCCTACGAGCAGTACTTC
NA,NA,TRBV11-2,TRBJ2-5,CASSEDYLETQYF,TGTGCCAGCAGCGAAGACTACCTAGAGACCCAGTACTTC
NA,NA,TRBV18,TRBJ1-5,CASSLGKDQHF,TGTGCCAGCTCACTGGGCAAGGACCAGCATTTT
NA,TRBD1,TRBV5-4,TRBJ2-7,CASSSGRDRVKNEQYF,TGTGCCAGCAGCTCAGGCCGGGACAGGGTAAAGAACGAGCAGTACTTC